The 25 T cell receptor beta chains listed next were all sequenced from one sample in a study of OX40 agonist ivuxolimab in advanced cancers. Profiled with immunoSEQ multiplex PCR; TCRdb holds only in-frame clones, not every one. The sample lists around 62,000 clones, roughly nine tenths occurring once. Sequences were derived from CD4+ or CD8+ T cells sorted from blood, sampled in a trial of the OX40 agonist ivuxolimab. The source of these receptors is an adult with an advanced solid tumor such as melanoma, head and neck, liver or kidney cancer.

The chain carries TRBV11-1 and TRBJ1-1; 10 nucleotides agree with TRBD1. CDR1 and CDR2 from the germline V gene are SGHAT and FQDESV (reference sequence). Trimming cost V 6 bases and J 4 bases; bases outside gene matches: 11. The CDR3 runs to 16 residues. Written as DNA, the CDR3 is TGTGCCAGCAGTGGTTTCGACAGGGGGCGGGTCACTGAAGCTTTCTTT. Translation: CASSGFDRGRVTEAFF. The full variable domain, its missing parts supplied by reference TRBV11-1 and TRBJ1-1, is EAEVAQSPRYKITEKSQAVAFWCDPISGHATLYWYRQILGQGPELLVQFQDESVVDDSQLPKDRFSAERLKGVDSTLKIQPAELGDSAMYLCASSGFDRGRVTEAFFGQGTRLTVV.

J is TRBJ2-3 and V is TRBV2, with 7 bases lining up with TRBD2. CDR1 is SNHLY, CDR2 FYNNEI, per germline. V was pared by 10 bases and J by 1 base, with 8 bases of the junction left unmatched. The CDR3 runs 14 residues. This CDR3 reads CATREGRRTDTQYF. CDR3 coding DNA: TGTGCCACAAGGGAGGGCCGTCGCACAGATACGCAGTATTTT.

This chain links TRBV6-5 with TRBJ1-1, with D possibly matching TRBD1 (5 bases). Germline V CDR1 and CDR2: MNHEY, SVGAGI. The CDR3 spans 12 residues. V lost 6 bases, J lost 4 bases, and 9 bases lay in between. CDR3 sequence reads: CASRGVGTEAFF. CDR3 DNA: TGTGCCAGCAGGGGGGTTGGCACTGAAGCTTTCTTT.

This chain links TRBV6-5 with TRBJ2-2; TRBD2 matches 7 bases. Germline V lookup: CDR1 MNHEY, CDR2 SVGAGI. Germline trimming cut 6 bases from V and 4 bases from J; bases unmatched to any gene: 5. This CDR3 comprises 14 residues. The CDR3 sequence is CASSSGTTTGELFF. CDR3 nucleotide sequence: TGTGCCAGCAGCTCCGGGACTACCACCGGGGAGCTGTTTTTT.

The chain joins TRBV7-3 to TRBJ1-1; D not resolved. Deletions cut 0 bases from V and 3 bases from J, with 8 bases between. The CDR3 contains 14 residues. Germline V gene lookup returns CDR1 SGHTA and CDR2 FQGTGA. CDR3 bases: TGTGCCAGCAGCTTAACAGGCGAACACACTGAAGCTTTCTTT. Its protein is CASSLTGEHTEAFF.

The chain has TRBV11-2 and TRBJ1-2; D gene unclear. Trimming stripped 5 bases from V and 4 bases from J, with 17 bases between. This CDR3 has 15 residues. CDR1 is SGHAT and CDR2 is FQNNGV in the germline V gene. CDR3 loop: CASSPLKTSSYGYTF. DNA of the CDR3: TGTGCCAGCAGCCCCTTAAAAACTTCATCCTATGGCTACACCTTC.

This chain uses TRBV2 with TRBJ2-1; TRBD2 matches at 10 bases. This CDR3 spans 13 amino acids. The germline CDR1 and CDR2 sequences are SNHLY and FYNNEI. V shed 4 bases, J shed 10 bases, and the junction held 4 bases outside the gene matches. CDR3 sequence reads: CASSAGLASEQFF. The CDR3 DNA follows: TGTGCCAGCAGTGCGGGACTAGCGAGCGAGCAGTTCTTC. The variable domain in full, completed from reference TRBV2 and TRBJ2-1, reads EPEVTQTPSHQVTQMGQEVILRCVPISNHLYFYWYRQILGQKVEFLVSFYNNEISEKSEIFDDQFSVERPDGSNFTLKIRSTKLEDSAMYFCASSAGLASEQFFGPGTRLTVL.

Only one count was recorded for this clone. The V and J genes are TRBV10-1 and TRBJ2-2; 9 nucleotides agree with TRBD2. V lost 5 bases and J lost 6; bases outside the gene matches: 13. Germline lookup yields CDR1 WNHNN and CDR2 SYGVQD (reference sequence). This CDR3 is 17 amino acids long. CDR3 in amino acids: CASSQLKTSGSAGELFF. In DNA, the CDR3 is TGCGCCAGCAGTCAACTGAAAACTAGCGGGTCGGCCGGGGAGCTGTTTTTT.

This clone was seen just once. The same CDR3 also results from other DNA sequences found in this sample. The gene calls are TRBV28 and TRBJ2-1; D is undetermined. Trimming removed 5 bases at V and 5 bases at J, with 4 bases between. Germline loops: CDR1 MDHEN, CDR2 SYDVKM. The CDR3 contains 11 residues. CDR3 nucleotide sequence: TGTGCCAGCAGTCTAAACAATGAGCAGTTCTTC. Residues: CASSLNNEQFF.

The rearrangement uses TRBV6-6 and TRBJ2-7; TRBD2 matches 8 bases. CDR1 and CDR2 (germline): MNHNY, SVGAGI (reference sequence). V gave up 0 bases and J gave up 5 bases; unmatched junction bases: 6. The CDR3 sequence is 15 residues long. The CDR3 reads CASSYSVGRGDEQYF. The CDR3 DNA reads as TGTGCCAGCAGTTACTCCGTCGGGAGGGGCGACGAGCAGTACTTC.

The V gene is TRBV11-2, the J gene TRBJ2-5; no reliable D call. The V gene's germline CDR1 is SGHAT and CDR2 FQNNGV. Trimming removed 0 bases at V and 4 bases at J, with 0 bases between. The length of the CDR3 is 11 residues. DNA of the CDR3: TGTGCCAGCAGCTTAGAAGAGACCCAGTACTTC. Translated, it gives CASSLEETQYF.

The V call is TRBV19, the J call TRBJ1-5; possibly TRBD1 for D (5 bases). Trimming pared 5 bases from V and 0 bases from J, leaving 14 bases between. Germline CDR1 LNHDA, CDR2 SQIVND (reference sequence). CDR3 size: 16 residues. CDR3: CASSGGLAYSNQPQHF. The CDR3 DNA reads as TGTGCCAGTAGTGGGGGACTTGCATATAGCAATCAGCCCCAGCATTTT.

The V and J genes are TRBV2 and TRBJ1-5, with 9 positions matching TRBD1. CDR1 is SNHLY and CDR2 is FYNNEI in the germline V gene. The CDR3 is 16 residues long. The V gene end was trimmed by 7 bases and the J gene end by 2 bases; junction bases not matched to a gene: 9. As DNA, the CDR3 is TGTGCCAGCAAAATCGACAGGGGGGGAGGCAATCAGCCCCAGCATTTT. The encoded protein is CASKIDRGGGNQPQHF.

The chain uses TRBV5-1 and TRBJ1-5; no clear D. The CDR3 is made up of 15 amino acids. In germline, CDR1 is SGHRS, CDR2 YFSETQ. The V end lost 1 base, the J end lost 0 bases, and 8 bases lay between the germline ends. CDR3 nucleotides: TGCGCCAGCAGCTTGTTTGGCAGTAGCAATCAGCCCCAGCATTTT. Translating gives CASSLFGSSNQPQHF.

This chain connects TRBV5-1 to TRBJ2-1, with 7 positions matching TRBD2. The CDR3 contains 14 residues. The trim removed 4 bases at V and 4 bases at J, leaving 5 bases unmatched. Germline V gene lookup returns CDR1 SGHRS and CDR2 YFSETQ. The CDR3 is CASSLGREYNEQFF. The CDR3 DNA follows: TGCGCCAGCAGCCTGGGGCGGGAGTACAATGAGCAGTTCTTC.

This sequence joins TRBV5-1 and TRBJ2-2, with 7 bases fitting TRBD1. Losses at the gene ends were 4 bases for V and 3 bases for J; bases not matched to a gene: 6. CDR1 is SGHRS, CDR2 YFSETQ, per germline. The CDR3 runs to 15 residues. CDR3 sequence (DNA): TGCGCCAGCAGCAACCGACAGGGCTACACCGGGGAGCTGTTTTTT. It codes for CASSNRQGYTGELFF.

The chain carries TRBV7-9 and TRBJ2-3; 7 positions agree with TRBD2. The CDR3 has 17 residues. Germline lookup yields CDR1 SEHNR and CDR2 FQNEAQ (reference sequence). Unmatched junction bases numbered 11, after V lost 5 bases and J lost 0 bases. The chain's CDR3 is CASSPVRLAPSTDTQYF. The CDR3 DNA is TGTGCCAGCAGCCCAGTCCGACTAGCCCCTAGCACAGATACGCAGTATTTT.

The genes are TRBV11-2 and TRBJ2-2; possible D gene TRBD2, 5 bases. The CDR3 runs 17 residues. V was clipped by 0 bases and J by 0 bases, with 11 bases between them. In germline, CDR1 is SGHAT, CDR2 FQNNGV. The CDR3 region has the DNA TGTGCCAGCAGCTTAGAGGTTACGGGATCGAACACCGGGGAGCTGTTTTTT. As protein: CASSLEVTGSNTGELFF.

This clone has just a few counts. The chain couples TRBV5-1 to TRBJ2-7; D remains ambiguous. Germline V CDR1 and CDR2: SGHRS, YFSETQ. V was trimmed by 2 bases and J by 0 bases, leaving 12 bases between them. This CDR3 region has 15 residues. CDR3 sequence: CASSFGDARSYEQYF. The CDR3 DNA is TGCGCCAGCAGCTTCGGAGACGCGCGCTCCTACGAGCAGTACTTC.

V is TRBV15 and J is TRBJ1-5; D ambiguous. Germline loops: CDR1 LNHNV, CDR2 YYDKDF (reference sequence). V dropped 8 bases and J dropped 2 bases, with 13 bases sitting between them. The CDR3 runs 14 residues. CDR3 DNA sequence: TGTGCCACCGCGGCTGCCGGGGGCAATCAGCCCCAGCATTTT. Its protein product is CATAAAGGNQPQHF.

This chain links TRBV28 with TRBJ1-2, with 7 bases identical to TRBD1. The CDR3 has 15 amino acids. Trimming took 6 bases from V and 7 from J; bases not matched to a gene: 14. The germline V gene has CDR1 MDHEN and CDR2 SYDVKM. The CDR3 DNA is TGTGCCAGCAGCTTACTTATGGCAGGGGGAGGTGGCTACACCTTC. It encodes CASSLLMAGGGGYTF.

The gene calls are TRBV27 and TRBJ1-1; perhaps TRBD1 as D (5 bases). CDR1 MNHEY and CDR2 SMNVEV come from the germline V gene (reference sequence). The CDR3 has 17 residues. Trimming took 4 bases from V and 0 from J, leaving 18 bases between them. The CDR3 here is CASSWGVPFSLNTEAFF. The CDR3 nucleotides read TGTGCCAGCAGTTGGGGGGTACCCTTTTCTTTGAACACTGAAGCTTTCTTT.

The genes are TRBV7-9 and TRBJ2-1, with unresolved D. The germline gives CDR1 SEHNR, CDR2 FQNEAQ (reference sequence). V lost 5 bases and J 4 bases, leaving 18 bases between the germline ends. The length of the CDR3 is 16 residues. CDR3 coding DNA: TGTGCCAGCAGCAACCTGAAAATAAAACGTTACAATGAGCAGTTCTTC. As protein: CASSNLKIKRYNEQFF.

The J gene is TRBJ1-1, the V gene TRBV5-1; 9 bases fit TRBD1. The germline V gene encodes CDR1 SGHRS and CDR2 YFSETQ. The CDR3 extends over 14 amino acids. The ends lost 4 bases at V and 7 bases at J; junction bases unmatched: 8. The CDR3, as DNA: TGCGCCAGCAGCACCCAGACAGGGGGGTATGAAGCTTTCTTT. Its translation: CASSTQTGGYEAFF.

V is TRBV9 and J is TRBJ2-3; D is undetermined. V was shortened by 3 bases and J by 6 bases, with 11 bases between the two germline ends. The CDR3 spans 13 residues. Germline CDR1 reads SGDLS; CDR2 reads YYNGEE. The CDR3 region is CASSGVLWDTQYF. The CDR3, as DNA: TGTGCCAGCAGCGGGGTTTTATGGGATACGCAGTATTTT.